These 18 T cell receptor beta chains originate from one sample sequenced in a study of Graves' ophthalmopathy and Graves' hyperthyroidism. As the template, RNA transcripts were used to amplify TCR beta CDR3 regions. The first round was an RT-PCR with HTBI primers, and the second round was a multiplex PCR. TCRdb reanalysed the multiplex PCR reads using MiXCR and keeps one entry per CDR3 protein. Among roughly 380,000 distinct CDR3 sequences, 15% to 19% were seen once, and the ten largest hold approximately 7%. What was sequenced was peripheral blood. These receptors all stem from a woman aged 18-35 years with stable Graves' hyperthyroidism.

This clonotype was counted at least ten times. The rearrangement links TRBV7-3 to TRBJ2-7, with D hard to call. Per germline, CDR1 SGHTA and CDR2 FQGTGA. V lost 5 bases, J lost 3 bases, and 11 bases lay in between. The CDR3 length is 13 residues. The CDR3 bases are TGTGCCAGCAGCCCCAAATCCGGCTACGAGCAGTACTTC. Translated: CASSPKSGYEQYF.

This clonotype showed up many times. This rearrangement joins TRBV6-1 to TRBJ1-5; D gene ambiguous. Germline V lookup: CDR1 MNHNS, CDR2 SASEGT. CDR3 length: 14 residues. The germline V and J ends were trimmed by 4 bases and 4 bases, with 11 bases remaining between them. The CDR3, as DNA: TGTGCCAGCAGTGCCTCCCGACGGAATCAGCCCCAGCATTTT. It encodes CASSASRRNQPQHF.

In its sample, this clonotype was seen many times. The chain carries TRBV19 and TRBJ2-7; TRBD2 matches 14 bases. The length of the CDR3 is 18 residues. Per the germline V gene, CDR1 is LNHDA and CDR2 is SQIVND (reference sequence). The ends lost 4 bases at V and 2 bases at J; junction bases unmatched: 10. The CDR3 is CASSTPGLAGDRTYEQYF. CDR3 DNA sequence: TGTGCCAGTAGTACGCCGGGACTAGCGGGGGACCGTACCTACGAGCAGTACTTC.

This clonotype occurred many times. The rearrangement uses TRBV2 and TRBJ2-7, with 7 bases aligning to TRBD1. Germline V gene lookup returns CDR1 SNHLY and CDR2 FYNNEI. The V gene end was trimmed by 8 bases and the J gene end by 3 bases; junction bases not matched to a gene: 7. The CDR3 totals 13 residues. The CDR3 DNA is TGTGCCAGCCCTGGGACAGCACACTACGAGCAGTACTTC. It translates to CASPGTAHYEQYF.

This clonotype has a count of ten or more. The rearrangement uses TRBV6-1 and TRBJ1-5; D might be TRBD1 (5 bases). The CDR3 is 11 residues long. V lost 3 bases to trimming and J lost 16 bases, with 13 bases between them. CDR1 MNHNS and CDR2 SASEGT come from the germline V gene. In DNA, the CDR3 is TGTGCCAGCAGTGAGGGACTGCTCTCTCATTTT. Protein product: CASSEGLLSHF.

The table lists this clonotype with many counts. The V gene is TRBV6-1, the J gene TRBJ2-4; unclear D gene. V was shortened by 1 base and J by 8 bases, with 12 bases between the two germline ends. This CDR3 is built from 14 residues. Germline values: CDR1 MNHNS, CDR2 SASEGT. CDR3 coding DNA: TGTGCCAGCAGTGAAGAATTGATCTCGGACATTCAGTACTTC. Protein: CASSEELISDIQYF.

The table lists this clonotype with many counts. This chain joins TRBV6-2 or TRBV6-3 and TRBJ2-7; tentative D call: TRBD1 (5 bases). This CDR3 is built from 13 residues. Germline loops: CDR1 MNHEY, CDR2 SVGEGT. Trimming left V 10 bases short and J 0 bases short, with 13 bases between. The CDR3, as DNA: TGTGCCACTAGACAGTCGAGCTCCTACGAGCAGTACTTC. Protein product: CATRQSSSYEQYF.

There are many counts of this clonotype. One end of the junction fails to match germline, which may point to a read error. The rearrangement joins TRBV2 to TRBJ1-1; D unclear. CDR1 is SNHLY and CDR2 is FYNNEI in the germline V gene. The CDR3 length is 12 residues. The CDR3 sequence: CANSRENAEAFF. CDR3 DNA: TGTGCCAACTCGCGGGAGAACGCTGAAGCTTTCTTT.

This clonotype was detected many times. The rearrangement joins TRBV29-1 to TRBJ2-4, with D perhaps matching TRBD2 (6 bases). V shed 5 bases and J shed 0 bases, with 8 bases lying between them. Germline CDR1 is SQVTM and CDR2 is ANQGSEA. The CDR3 length is 13 residues. The CDR3 DNA reads TGCAGCGTTCACGGGGGAGCCAAAAACATTCAGTACTTC. Amino acids: CSVHGGAKNIQYF.

The rearrangement uses TRBV5-6 and TRBJ2-7, with D maybe TRBD1 (5 bases). Trimming cost V 0 bases and J 5 bases, with 12 bases left between them. The CDR3 totals 14 residues. CDR1 SGHDT and CDR2 YYEEEE come from the germline V gene. The CDR3 is CASSLGRAIHEQYF. CDR3 sequence (DNA): TGTGCCAGCAGCTTGGGCAGGGCAATCCACGAGCAGTACTTC.

In its sample, this clonotype was seen many times. Written as DNA, the CDR3 is TGTGCCAGCAGTTACTCGAGCCCGGACTCCCCCTACGAGCAGTACTTC. Translation gives CASSYSSPDSPYEQYF. This chain joins TRBV6-2 or TRBV6-3 and TRBJ2-7; D possibly corresponds to TRBD2 (5 bases). Germline CDR1 reads MNHEY; CDR2 reads SVGEGT. The germline V and J ends were trimmed by 0 bases and 2 bases, with 14 bases remaining between them. This CDR3 has 16 amino acids.

The CDR3 DNA sequence: TGCAGAGGAACAGGGGGCGCGTTCTTGGACACTGAAGCTTTCTTT. It yields the protein CRGTGGAFLDTEAFF. The gene calls are TRBV20-1 and TRBJ1-1; TRBD1 matches at 9 bases. The CDR3 loop spans 15 amino acids. Germline V gives CDR1 DFQATT, CDR2 SNEGSKA (reference sequence).

The table lists this clonotype with many counts. The chain carries TRBV4-1 and TRBJ1-1, with a possible D match to TRBD1 (5 bases). V lost 0 bases and J lost 2, with 13 bases in between. The germline gives CDR1 MGHRA, CDR2 YSYEKL. This CDR3 comprises 16 residues. The CDR3 spells CASSQEEGVGNTEAFF. CDR3 DNA: TGCGCCAGCAGCCAAGAAGAAGGGGTTGGTAACACTGAAGCTTTCTTT.

The chain combines TRBV27 with TRBJ2-2, with 7 bases that match TRBD1. CDR3 length: 16 residues. The V segment lost 6 bases and the J segment 4 bases; nucleotides outside the gene matches: 11. CDR1 and CDR2 (germline): MNHEY, SMNVEV (reference sequence). Here the CDR3 DNA reads TGTGCCAGCAGCCTCCTTCGTGCAGGGGGCACCGGGGAGCTGTTTTTT. This codes for CASSLLRAGGTGELFF.

The V gene is TRBV3-1, the J gene TRBJ2-4, with D perhaps matching TRBD1 or TRBD2 (5 bases each). The CDR3 contains 12 residues. Deletions cut 0 bases from V and 11 bases from J, with 8 bases between. Germline CDR1 is LGHDT and CDR2 is YNNKEL (reference sequence). CDR3 region: CASSQDLGVQYF. The DNA for the CDR3 is TGTGCCAGCAGCCAAGATTTGGGGGTTCAGTACTTC.

There are many counts of this clonotype. The chain has TRBV2 and TRBJ1-6; D is perhaps TRBD1 (5 bases). Germline lookup yields CDR1 SNHLY and CDR2 FYNNEI. Trimming shortened V by 2 bases and J by 7 bases, and 15 bases separated the two germline ends. This CDR3 contains 16 residues. CDR3 amino acids: CASSELGTGSNSPLHF. The DNA of the CDR3 is TGTGCCAGCAGTGAACTCGGGACGGGTTCCAATTCACCCCTCCACTTT.

Judged by abundance, this clonotype is medium-sized. The chain recombines TRBV2 with TRBJ1-2, with TRBD1 matching 7 bases. Germline lookup yields CDR1 SNHLY and CDR2 FYNNEI. V lost 5 bases and J lost 6; bases outside the gene matches: 3. The length of the CDR3 is 12 residues. CDR3 region: CASSLQGNGYTF. The CDR3 nucleotides read TGTGCCAGCAGTCTACAGGGGAATGGCTACACCTTC.

The chain combines TRBV11-1 with TRBJ2-7; weak D call: TRBD1 (6 bases). Trimming left V 4 bases short and J 2 bases short, with 18 bases between. Germline V lookup: CDR1 SGHAT, CDR2 FQDESV (reference sequence). This CDR3 comprises 16 residues. Here the CDR3 reads CASSSRGRGGPYEQYF. In DNA form, the CDR3 reads TGTGCCAGCAGCTCCAGGGGCAGGGGCGGCCCCTACGAGCAGTACTTC.